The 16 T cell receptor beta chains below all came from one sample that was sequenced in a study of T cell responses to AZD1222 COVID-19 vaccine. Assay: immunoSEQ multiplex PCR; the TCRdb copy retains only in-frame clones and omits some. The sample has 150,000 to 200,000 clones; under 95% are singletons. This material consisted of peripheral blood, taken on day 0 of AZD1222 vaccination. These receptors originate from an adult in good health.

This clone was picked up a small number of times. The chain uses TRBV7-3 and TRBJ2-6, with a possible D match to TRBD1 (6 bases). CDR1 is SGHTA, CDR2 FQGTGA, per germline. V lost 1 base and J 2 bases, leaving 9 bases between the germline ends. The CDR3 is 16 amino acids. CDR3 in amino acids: CASSLSAGAGANVLTF. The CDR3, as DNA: TGTGCCAGCAGCTTAAGCGCAGGGGCTGGGGCCAACGTCCTGACTTTC.

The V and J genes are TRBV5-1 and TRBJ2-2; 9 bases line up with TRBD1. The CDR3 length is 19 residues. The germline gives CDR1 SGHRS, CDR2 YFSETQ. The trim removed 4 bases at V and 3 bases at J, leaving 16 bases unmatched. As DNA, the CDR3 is TGCGCCAGCAGCACCCCTGGGGGTACCGGGACAGGGTACACCGGGGAGCTGTTTTTT. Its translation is CASSTPGGTGTGYTGELFF. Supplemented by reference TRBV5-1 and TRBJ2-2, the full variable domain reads KAGVTQTPRYLIKTRGQQVTLSCSPISGHRSVSWYQQTPGQGLQFLFEYFSETQRNKGNFPGRFSGRQFSNSRSEMNVSTLELGDSALYLCASSTPGGTGTGYTGELFFGEGSRLTVL.

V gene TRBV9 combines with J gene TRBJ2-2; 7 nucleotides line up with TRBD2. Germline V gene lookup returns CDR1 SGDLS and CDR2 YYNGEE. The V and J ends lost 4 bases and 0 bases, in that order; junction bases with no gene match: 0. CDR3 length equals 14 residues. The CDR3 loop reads CASSTSANTGELFF. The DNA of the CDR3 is TGTGCCAGCAGCACTAGCGCGAACACCGGGGAGCTGTTTTTT. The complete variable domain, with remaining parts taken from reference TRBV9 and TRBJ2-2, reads DSGVTQTPKHLITATGQRVTLRCSPRSGDLSVYWYQQSLDQGLQFLIQYYNGEERAKGNILERFSAQQFPDLHSELNLSSLELGDSALYFCASSTSANTGELFFGEGSRLTVL.

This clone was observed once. The CDR3 loop is CASSQGRFTDTQYF. DNA of the CDR3: TGCGCCAGCAGCCAAGGACGATTCACAGATACGCAGTATTTT. The J gene is TRBJ2-3, the V gene TRBV4-3; no clear D. Germline CDR1 reads LGHNA; CDR2 reads YSLEER. CDR3 length equals 14 residues. Deletions cut 1 base from V and 2 bases from J, with 7 bases between.

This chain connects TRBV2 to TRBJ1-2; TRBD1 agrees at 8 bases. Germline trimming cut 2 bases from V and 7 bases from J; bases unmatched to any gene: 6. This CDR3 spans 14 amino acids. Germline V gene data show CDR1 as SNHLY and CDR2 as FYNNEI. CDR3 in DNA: TGTGCCAGCAGTGAAAGGGCAGGGGGCGGTGGCTACACCTTC. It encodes CASSERAGGGGYTF.

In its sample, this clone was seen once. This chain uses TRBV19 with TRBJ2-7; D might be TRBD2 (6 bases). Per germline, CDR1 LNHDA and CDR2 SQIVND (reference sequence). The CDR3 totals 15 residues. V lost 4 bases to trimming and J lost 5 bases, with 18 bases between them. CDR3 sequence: CASSTPSARLDEQYF. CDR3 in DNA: TGTGCCAGTAGTACCCCTTCCGCCCGACTAGACGAGCAGTACTTC.

CDR3 nucleotide sequence: TGTGCCAGCAGCTTAATTTCTGGACTAGCGGCAGATACGCAGTATTTT. Translating gives CASSLISGLAADTQYF. The chain couples TRBV11-2 to TRBJ2-3; 10 nucleotides agree with TRBD2. The V segment lost 2 bases and the J segment 4 bases; nucleotides outside the gene matches: 6. The germline CDR1 and CDR2 sequences are SGHAT and FQNNGV. There are 16 residues in the CDR3.

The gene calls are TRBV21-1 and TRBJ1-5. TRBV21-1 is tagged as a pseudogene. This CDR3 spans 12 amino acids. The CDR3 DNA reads TGTGCCAGCAGCAGAGGTATTCAGCCCCAGCATTTT. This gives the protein CASSRGIQPQHF.

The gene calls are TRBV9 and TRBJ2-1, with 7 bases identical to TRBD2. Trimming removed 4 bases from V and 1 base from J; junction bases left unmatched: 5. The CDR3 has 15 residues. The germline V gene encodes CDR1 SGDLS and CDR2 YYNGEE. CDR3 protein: CASSPASGSYNEQFF. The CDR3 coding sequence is TGTGCCAGCAGCCCCGCTAGCGGTTCCTACAATGAGCAGTTCTTC.

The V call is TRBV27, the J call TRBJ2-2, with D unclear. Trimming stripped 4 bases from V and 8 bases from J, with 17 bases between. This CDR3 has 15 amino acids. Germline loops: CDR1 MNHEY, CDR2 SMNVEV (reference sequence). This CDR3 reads CASSYLGSLGGELFF. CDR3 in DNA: TGTGCCAGCAGTTACCTCGGGTCCCTGGGGGGGGAGCTGTTTTTT.

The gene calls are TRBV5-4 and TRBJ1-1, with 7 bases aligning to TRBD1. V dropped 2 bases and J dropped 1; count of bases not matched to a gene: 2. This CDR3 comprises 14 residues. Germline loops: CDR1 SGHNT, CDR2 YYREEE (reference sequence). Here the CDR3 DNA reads TGTGCCAGCAGCTTCCGGACAGGGAACACTGAAGCTTTCTTT. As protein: CASSFRTGNTEAFF.

CDR3 residues: CASSGAQQNSPLHF. In nucleotides, the CDR3 is TGTGCCAGCAGTGGGGCACAGCAGAATTCACCCCTCCACTTT. The chain joins TRBV28 to TRBJ1-6; a possible D gene is TRBD1 (5 bases). V lost 5 bases to trimming and J lost 7 bases, with 12 bases between them. Germline CDR1 MDHEN, CDR2 SYDVKM. The CDR3 has 14 residues.

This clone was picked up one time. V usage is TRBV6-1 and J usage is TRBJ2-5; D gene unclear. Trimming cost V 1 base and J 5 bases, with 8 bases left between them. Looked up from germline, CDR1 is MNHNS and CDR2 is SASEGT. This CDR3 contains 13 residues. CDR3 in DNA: TGTGCCAGCAGTGAAGGGTTTAGGGAGACCCAGTACTTC. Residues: CASSEGFRETQYF.

The CDR3 protein is CATSDLQASGHNEQFF. The CDR3 DNA follows: TGTGCCACCAGTGATTTGCAGGCTAGCGGGCACAATGAGCAGTTCTTC. The chain links TRBV24-1 to TRBJ2-1, with 8 bases aligning to TRBD2. Germline values: CDR1 KGHDR, CDR2 SFDVKD. V shed 0 bases, J shed 5 bases, and the junction held 5 bases outside the gene matches. The CDR3 sequence is 16 residues long.

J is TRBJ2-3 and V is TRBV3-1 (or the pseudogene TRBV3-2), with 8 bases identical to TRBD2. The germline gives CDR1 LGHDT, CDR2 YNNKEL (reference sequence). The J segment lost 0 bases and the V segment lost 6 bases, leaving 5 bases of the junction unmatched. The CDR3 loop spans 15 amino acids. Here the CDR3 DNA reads TGTGCCAGCAGAGATCGGACTAGCAGCACAGATACGCAGTATTTT. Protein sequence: CASRDRTSSTDTQYF.

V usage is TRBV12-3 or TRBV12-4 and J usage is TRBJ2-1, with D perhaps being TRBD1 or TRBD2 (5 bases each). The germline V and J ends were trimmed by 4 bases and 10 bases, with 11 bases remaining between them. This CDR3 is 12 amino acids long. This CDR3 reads CASSWLWGEQFF. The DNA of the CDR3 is TGTGCCAGCAGTTGGTTATGGGGGGAGCAGTTCTTC.